The clone carrying this TCR beta chain was counted at least ten times. This sample was taken from a study of T cells in Graves' hyperthyroidism and ophthalmopathy. The wider study: Blood from the periphery was taken at initial diagnosis, before any treatment.

Amplified TCR beta CDR3 regions derived from RNA transcripts. A set of HTBI primers served as the primers for a first-round RT-PCR of the TCR CDR3. TCRdb reprocessed the multiplex PCR reads with MiXCR, giving one entry per CDR3 protein. The table records hundreds of thousands of distinct CDR3 sequences, 14% to 15% of them present only once. CDR3 length: 12 residues. Per the germline V gene, CDR1 is DFQATT and CDR2 is SNEGSKA (reference sequence). V shed 5 bases and J 8 bases; nucleotides not matched to a gene: 7. The origin of this receptor is a woman aged 35 to 49 with Graves' ophthalmopathy. The sequencing input was blood. V usage is TRBV20-1 and J usage is TRBJ1-2; 8 bases are a match to TRBD1. The CDR3 spells CSAPTGGDGYTF. The CDR3 region has the DNA TGCAGTGCTCCCACAGGGGGGGACGGCTACACCTTC.